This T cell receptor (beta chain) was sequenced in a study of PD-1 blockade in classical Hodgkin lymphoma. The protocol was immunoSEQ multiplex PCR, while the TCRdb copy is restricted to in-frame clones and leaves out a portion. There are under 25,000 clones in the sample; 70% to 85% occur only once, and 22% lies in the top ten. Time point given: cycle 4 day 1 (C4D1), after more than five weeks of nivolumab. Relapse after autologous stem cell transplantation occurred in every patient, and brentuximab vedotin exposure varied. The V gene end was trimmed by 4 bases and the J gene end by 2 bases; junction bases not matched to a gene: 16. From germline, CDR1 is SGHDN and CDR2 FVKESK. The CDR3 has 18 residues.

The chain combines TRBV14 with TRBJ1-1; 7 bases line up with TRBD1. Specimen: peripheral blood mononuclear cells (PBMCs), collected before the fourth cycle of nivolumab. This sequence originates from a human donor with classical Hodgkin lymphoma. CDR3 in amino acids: CASSRRPVITGDNTEAFF. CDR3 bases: TGTGCCAGCAGCCGGCGCCCCGTCATTACAGGGGACAACACTGAAGCTTTCTTT.